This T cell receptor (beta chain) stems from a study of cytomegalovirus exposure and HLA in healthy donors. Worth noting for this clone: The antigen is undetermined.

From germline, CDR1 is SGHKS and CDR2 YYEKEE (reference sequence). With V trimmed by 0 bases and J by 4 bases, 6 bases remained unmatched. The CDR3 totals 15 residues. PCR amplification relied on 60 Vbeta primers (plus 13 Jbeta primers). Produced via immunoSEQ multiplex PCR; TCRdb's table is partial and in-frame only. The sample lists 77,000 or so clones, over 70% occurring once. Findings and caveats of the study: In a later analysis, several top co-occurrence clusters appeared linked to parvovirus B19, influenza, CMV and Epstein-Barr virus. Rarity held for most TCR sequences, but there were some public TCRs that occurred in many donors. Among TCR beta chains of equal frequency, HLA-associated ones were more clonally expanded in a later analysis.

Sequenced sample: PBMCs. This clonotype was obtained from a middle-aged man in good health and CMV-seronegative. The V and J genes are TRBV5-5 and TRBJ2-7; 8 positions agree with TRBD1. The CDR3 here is CASSLVWQGAYEQYF. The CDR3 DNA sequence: TGTGCCAGCAGCTTGGTATGGCAGGGGGCTTACGAGCAGTACTTC.